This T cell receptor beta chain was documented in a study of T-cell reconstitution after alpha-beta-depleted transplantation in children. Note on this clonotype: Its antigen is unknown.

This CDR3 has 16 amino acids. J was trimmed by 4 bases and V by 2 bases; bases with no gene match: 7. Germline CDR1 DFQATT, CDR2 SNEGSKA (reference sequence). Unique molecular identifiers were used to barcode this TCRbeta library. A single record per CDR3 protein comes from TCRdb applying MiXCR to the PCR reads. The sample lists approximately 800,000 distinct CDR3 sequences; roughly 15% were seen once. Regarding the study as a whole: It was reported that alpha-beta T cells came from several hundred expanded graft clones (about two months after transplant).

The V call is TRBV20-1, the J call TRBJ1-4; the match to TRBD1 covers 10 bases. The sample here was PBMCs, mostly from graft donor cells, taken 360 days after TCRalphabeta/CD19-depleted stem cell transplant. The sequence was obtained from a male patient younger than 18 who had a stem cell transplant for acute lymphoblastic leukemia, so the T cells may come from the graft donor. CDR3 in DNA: TGCAGTGCTAGACGACAGGGGGCGCGTGGTAATGAAAAACTGTTTTTT. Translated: CSARRQGARGNEKLFF.